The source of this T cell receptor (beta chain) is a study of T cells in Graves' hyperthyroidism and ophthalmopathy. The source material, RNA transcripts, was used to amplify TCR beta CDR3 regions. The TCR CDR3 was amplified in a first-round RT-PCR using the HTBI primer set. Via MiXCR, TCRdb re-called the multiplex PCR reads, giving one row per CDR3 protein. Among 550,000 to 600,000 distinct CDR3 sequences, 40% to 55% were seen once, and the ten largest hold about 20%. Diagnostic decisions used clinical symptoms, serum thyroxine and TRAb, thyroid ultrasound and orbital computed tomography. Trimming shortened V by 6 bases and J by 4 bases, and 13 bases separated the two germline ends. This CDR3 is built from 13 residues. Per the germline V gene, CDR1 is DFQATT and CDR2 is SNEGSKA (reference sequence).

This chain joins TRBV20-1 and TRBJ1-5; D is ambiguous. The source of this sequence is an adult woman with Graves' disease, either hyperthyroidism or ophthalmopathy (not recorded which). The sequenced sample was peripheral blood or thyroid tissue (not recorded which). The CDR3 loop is CSAPTTLNQPQHF. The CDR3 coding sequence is TGCAGTGCGCCGACAACCTTAAATCAGCCCCAGCATTTT.